The 3 T cell receptor beta chains presented below share a single source sample, sequenced in a study of Graves' ophthalmopathy and Graves' hyperthyroidism. From RNA, the CDR3 regions of TCR beta chains were amplified and sequenced. Investigators did first-round RT-PCR with HTBI primers, then second-round multiplex PCR. TCRdb called the multiplex PCR reads again in MiXCR, with one record for every CDR3 protein. The data contain almost 750,000 distinct CDR3 sequences, roughly 41% of them singletons. The sequencing input was peripheral blood. These TCRs come from an adult man with Graves' ophthalmopathy.

The table lists this clonotype with a few counts. At one end, the junction sequence differs from germline, possibly due to a read error. J is TRBJ1-1 and V is TRBV10-3, with no clear D. CDR3 length: 13 amino acids. In germline, CDR1 is ENHRY, CDR2 SYGVKD. CDR3 in amino acids: CASSPQPVTEAFF. CDR3 coding DNA: TGTGCCAGCAGTCCCCAGCCGGTCACTGAAGCTTTCTTT.

This clonotype was picked up one time. A single base separates this from a much larger clone, so it may be a read error. The chain has TRBV2 and TRBJ2-7, with 12 bases fitting TRBD1. The V and J ends lost 9 bases and 5 bases, in that order; junction bases with no gene match: 5. This CDR3 has 13 residues. Per germline, CDR1 SNHLY and CDR2 FYNNEI. The CDR3 is CAREGQGAHEQYF. CDR3 DNA sequence: TGTGCCAGGGAGGGACAGGGGGCCCACGAGCAGTACTTC.

In the case of this clonotype: Just one base apart from a much larger clone, this may be a read error. This sequence joins TRBV10-3 and TRBJ1-2; D is possibly TRBD1 (5 bases). Per germline, CDR1 ENHRY and CDR2 SYGVKD. This CDR3 is 15 amino acids long. This CDR3 is CAISEQAPGRWGYAF. The CDR3, as DNA: TGTGCCATCAGTGAGCAAGCCCCGGGCAGGTGGGGCTACGCCTTC.